Listed below are T cell receptor beta chains from one sample, sequenced in a study of chemoradiotherapy in HPV16-positive cancers. Assay used: immunoSEQ multiplex PCR; TCRdb lists only in-frame clones, some missing. The sample has about 22,000 clones; roughly 90% are singletons. Sample: blood, taken from a patient who underwent chemoradiotherapy. The origin of the receptors is a human donor with HPV-associated anogenital cancer. Each CDR3 is given with its conserved first and last residue. A D gene is named only where the DNA matches it firmly. Rows may omit the clone size; those that give it use once, few, many or a size class.

clone_size	d_call	v_call	j_call	cdr3_nt	cdr3_aa
-	-	TRBV7-9	TRBJ2-1	TGTGCCAGCAGCTTACCGTACAATGAGCAGTTCTTC	CASSLPYNEQFF
-	TRBD1	TRBV4-1	TRBJ2-7	TGCGCCAGCAGCCAAGATCAGGGGGTCGAGCAGTACTTC	CASSQDQGVEQYF
-	TRBD1	TRBV28	TRBJ2-7	TGTGCCAGCAGAATACAGGGGGGCCCCTACGAGCAGTACTTC	CASRIQGGPYEQYF
-	-	TRBV7-2	TRBJ1-1	TGTGCCAGCAGCCCTGGACGATTGGGGGGCACTGAAGCTTTCTTT	CASSPGRLGGTEAFF
-	-	TRBV4-1	TRBJ1-5	TGCGCCAGCAGCCTCGCGGCCCGGGGGGGCAATCAGCCCCAGCATTTT	CASSLAARGGNQPQHF
-	-	TRBV29-1	TRBJ2-1	TGCAGCGTCAGTTATAGTGGCAATGAGCAGTTCTTC	CSVSYSGNEQFF
-	-	TRBV7-9	TRBJ2-1	TGTGCCAGCAGCCTGGGGGGCGGGATAGTGGAGCAGTTCTTC	CASSLGGGIVEQFF
-	TRBD1	TRBV28	TRBJ1-2	TGTGCCAGCAGTTTAGGGGACAGGGAGAGCTACACCTTC	CASSLGDRESYTF
-	TRBD1	TRBV6-5	TRBJ1-1	TGTGCCAGCAGTTACTCGAACAGGGGGAACACTGAAGCTTTCTTT	CASSYSNRGNTEAFF
-	-	TRBV4-3	TRBJ2-1	TGCGCCAGCAGCCAAGGCGGGGAAATCAATGAGCAGTTCTTC	CASSQGGEINEQFF
-	TRBD1	TRBV6-1	TRBJ1-2	TGTGCCAGCAGCGCCGGGACAGCAGACTATGGCTACACCTTC	CASSAGTADYGYTF
-	-	TRBV15	TRBJ2-7	TGTGCCACCAGAGAGAATCCTTGGGGGGGCGCCTACGAGCAGTACTTC	CATRENPWGGAYEQYF
-	TRBD1	TRBV14	TRBJ1-1	TGTGCCAGCAGCCGGAGGACAGGGAGGCACACTGAAGCTTTCTTT	CASSRRTGRHTEAFF
-	-	TRBV28	TRBJ2-7	TGTGCCAGCAACGATAGCGGCGCCTACGAGCAGTACTTC	CASNDSGAYEQYF
-	TRBD1	TRBV7-2	TRBJ2-7	TGTGCCAGCAGCTACGGGATCGGGACAGGGGGCTTCGGCGAGCAGTACTTC	CASSYGIGTGGFGEQYF
-	-	TRBV13	TRBJ1-4	TGTGCCAGCAGCTTAGGGCAGGGAGGAGAAAAACTGTTTTTT	CASSLGQGGEKLFF
-	-	TRBV4-1	TRBJ2-3	TGCGCCAGCAGCCAGCGGGTTGGACAGATTAGCACAGATACGCAGTATTTT	CASSQRVGQISTDTQYF
-	TRBD2	TRBV7-2	TRBJ2-7	TGTGCCAGCAGCCGGGGGGGGGTAGCGGCCTCCTACGAGCAGTACTTC	CASSRGGVAASYEQYF
-	TRBD1	TRBV27	TRBJ1-5	TGTGCCAGCACGACAGGGGGACAGCCCCAGCATTTT	CASTTGGQPQHF
once	TRBD2	TRBV9	TRBJ2-3	TGTGCCAGCAGCGCGGGAGGAGATACGCAGTATTTT	CASSAGGDTQYF
-	TRBD2	TRBV19	TRBJ2-2	TGTGCCAGTAGTATGCTTCGGCTAGCGGGGGGGCCCGGGGAGCTGTTTTTT	CASSMLRLAGGPGELFF
-	-	TRBV18	TRBJ1-1	TGTGCCAGCTCAACACCGGATGGCACTGAAGCTTTCTTT	CASSTPDGTEAFF
-	-	TRBV7-2	TRBJ2-3	TGTGCCAGCAGCCAAGGACCCACCGGTACGCAGTATTTT	CASSQGPTGTQYF
-	TRBD2	TRBV19	TRBJ2-7	TGTGCCAGTAGTACTCTGGCGGGAGGCGAGCAGTACTTC	CASSTLAGGEQYF
-	TRBD1	TRBV9	TRBJ1-2	TGTGCCAGCAGCACCGCGAGGGGGGGAGGGGGCGAGGAAACTAACTATGGCTACACCTTC	CASSTARGGGGEETNYGYTF
-	TRBD2	TRBV9	TRBJ2-7	TGTGCCAGCAGCCGTGCGCGGGGGGCAGGGGCGGACGAGCAGTACTTC	CASSRARGAGADEQYF
once	-	TRBV7-5	TRBJ1-1	TGTGTCCAAACGAGGAAACGGGGGTTTCTTAGAGCTTTCTTT	CVQTRKRGFLRAFF
large	TRBD1	TRBV6-5	TRBJ1-1	TGTGCCAGCAACCGACAGGGGAGCACTGAAGCTTTCTTT	CASNRQGSTEAFF
-	-	TRBV5-1	TRBJ2-7	TGCGCCAGCAGCTTGGAGACAGCCTACGAGCAGTACTTC	CASSLETAYEQYF
-	-	TRBV9	TRBJ2-3	TGTGCCAGCAACAGACAGGGCACAGATACGCAGTATTTT	CASNRQGTDTQYF
-	-	TRBV6-5	TRBJ2-7	TGTGCCAGCAGCCCACAGGGAGGCCCTATCTACGAGCAGTACTTC	CASSPQGGPIYEQYF
-	-	TRBV7-3	TRBJ2-7	TGTGCCAGCAGCCCAAAAGGCGGAAGTCTATCCTACGAGCAGTACTTC	CASSPKGGSLSYEQYF
-	-	TRBV25-1	TRBJ2-3	TGTGCCAGCAGTGAATATTCCCCGGGGCTAGATACGCAGTATTTT	CASSEYSPGLDTQYF
-	-	TRBV7-2	TRBJ2-1	TGTGCCAGCAGCATAAGATCAGGGGAGGGGGGCTACAATGAGCAGTTCTTC	CASSIRSGEGGYNEQFF
-	-	TRBV29-1	TRBJ1-1	TGCAGCGTTGTTTCGTTGGCAGGTGTTCGTGGTGAAGCTTTCTTT	CSVVSLAGVRGEAFF
-	-	TRBV18	TRBJ2-2	TGTGCCAGCTCACCACAGCACGGGGGGACAGGGAACACCGGGGAGCTGTTTTTT	CASSPQHGGTGNTGELFF
once	-	TRBV6-5	TRBJ1-3	TGTGCCAGCAGTTACGGCGGTGGAAGCTCTGGAAACACCATATATTTT	CASSYGGGSSGNTIYF
-	-	TRBV12-5	TRBJ2-2	TGTGCTAGTGGTACGACCGGGGAGCTGTTTTTT	CASGTTGELFF
-	-	TRBV4-1	TRBJ2-2	TGCGCCAGCAGCCAACAGGGGCCCTTAACGGGCGGGGAGCTGTTTTTT	CASSQQGPLTGGELFF
-	TRBD1	TRBV6-5	TRBJ1-5	TGTGCCAGCAGAAACAGGGGAGGAGGCAATCAGCCCCAGCATTTT	CASRNRGGGNQPQHF
once	-	TRBV4-1	TRBJ2-2	TGCGCCAGCAGCCAAGAAGCGTACCAGCGGTTGAACACCGGGGAGCTGTTTTTT	CASSQEAYQRLNTGELFF
-	TRBD1	TRBV28	TRBJ1-5	TGTGCCAGCAGTTCCGGGACAGGGGGGGAGTCGAGACAGCCCCAGCATTTT	CASSSGTGGESRQPQHF
-	-	TRBV4-3	TRBJ2-2	TGCGCCAGCAGCCAAGATCTAAGTGCAGGAGGAGCGTGGGCCGGGGAGCTGTTTTTT	CASSQDLSAGGAWAGELFF
-	-	TRBV29-1	TRBJ1-1	TGCAGCGTTCAGGGGAAGAACACTGAAGCTTTCTTT	CSVQGKNTEAFF
-	-	TRBV19	TRBJ2-1	TGTGCCAGTAGTATAGTACTAGTTCATGAGCAGTTCTTC	CASSIVLVHEQFF
once	-	TRBV6-1	TRBJ2-1	TGTGCCAGCAGTGAAGGCCGGGACTACAATGAGCAGTTCTTC	CASSEGRDYNEQFF
-	TRBD1	TRBV19	TRBJ2-3	TGTGCCAGTAGGGACAGGCCCTCCGGCACAGATACGCAGTATTTT	CASRDRPSGTDTQYF
-	-	TRBV4-3	TRBJ1-1	TGCGCCAGCAGCCAAGACTTGGGGGACCCCCGTGTGTCTGAAGCTTTCTTT	CASSQDLGDPRVSEAFF
once	-	TRBV23-1	TRBJ2-1	TGCGCCAGCAGTCATTCGGCCCCAGGGGGGGGGTTGGACAATGAGCAGTTCTTC	CASSHSAPGGGLDNEQFF
-	-	TRBV19	TRBJ2-7	TGTGCCAGTAGTATGGGAGGCAGGACCTACGAGCAGTACTTC	CASSMGGRTYEQYF
-	-	TRBV28	TRBJ2-5	TGTGCCAGCAGAGCCCAGGGGGGCCAAGAGACCCAGTACTTC	CASRAQGGQETQYF
-	TRBD1	TRBV7-9	TRBJ2-7	TGTGCCAGCAGCTACGACAGGGTAGGGGACTACGAGCAGTACTTC	CASSYDRVGDYEQYF
-	-	TRBV19	TRBJ2-1	TGTGCCACAAGGACCCAGTCAACCTACAATGAGCAGTTCTTC	CATRTQSTYNEQFF
-	-	TRBV19	TRBJ2-1	TGTGCCAGTAGTATTGACAGCTACAATGAGCAGTTCTTC	CASSIDSYNEQFF
-	TRBD1	TRBV28	TRBJ1-5	TGTGCCAGCAGTTTATCGTCCAGGGGGCGGTTTCAGCCCCAGCATTTT	CASSLSSRGRFQPQHF